A single sample gave rise to the 25 T cell receptor beta chains below, sequenced in a study of CD8+CD57+ T cells in acquired aplastic anemia. Researchers used genomic DNA as the template to profile TCR beta VDJ and CDR3. TCRdb reprocessed the reads with MiXCR, giving one entry per CDR3 protein. The data show roughly 80,000 distinct CDR3 sequences, with around 70% seen just once and 80% to 90% held by the top ten. Flow cytometry had shown expanded CD8+CD57+ cells in the patients chosen for sequencing. Sequencing was performed on sorted CD4+, CD8+, or CD8+CD57+ T cells (not recorded which) from PBMCs. These receptors all stem from a human donor with aplastic anemia.

This clonotype was observed a few times. The chain joins TRBV29-1 to TRBJ2-2; D unclear. The CDR3 has 13 amino acids. V dropped 7 bases and J dropped 4 bases, with 13 bases sitting between them. CDR1 and CDR2 from the germline V gene are SQVTM and ANQGSEA. The CDR3 sequence: CSGTWVGTGELFF. CDR3 sequence (DNA): TGCAGCGGGACGTGGGTGGGCACCGGGGAGCTGTTTTTT.

This clonotype occurred once. An end of the junction differs from the germline gene, which may be a read error. V and J are TRBV12-3 or TRBV12-4 and TRBJ1-1, with D possibly being TRBD1 (6 bases). This CDR3 spans 14 amino acids. The CDR3 DNA is TGTGCCAGCAGTGGGGGACATACGAACACTGATGCTTTCTTT. Its protein is CASSGGHTNTDAFF.

The CDR3 loop is CATSRSTGLEQYF. The CDR3 coding sequence is TGTGCCACCAGCAGGTCGACAGGGCTAGAGCAGTACTTC. V usage is TRBV15 and J usage is TRBJ2-7; TRBD1 matches 7 bases. V lost 3 bases, J lost 7 bases, and 6 bases stayed unmatched. Germline V gene sequence: CDR1 LNHNV, CDR2 YYDKDF (reference sequence). The CDR3 has 13 amino acids.

V is TRBV19 and J is TRBJ2-7; 10 nucleotides agree with TRBD1. V was clipped by 8 bases and J by 4 bases; unmatched bases: 8. This CDR3 is 14 amino acids long. CDR1 and CDR2 from the germline V gene are LNHDA and SQIVND (reference sequence). The chain's CDR3 is CASGPGQGLYEQYF. CDR3 coding DNA: TGTGCCAGTGGCCCGGGACAGGGGCTATACGAGCAGTACTTC.

A word on this clonotype: Since no conserved phenylalanine or tryptophan closes the CDR3, a read error is the likely cause. CDR3 DNA: TGTGCCAGCAGTTCCCGGACGGACACCGGGGAGCTGTTTTGT. This sequence encodes CASSSRTDTGELFC. The chain couples TRBV6-4 to TRBJ2-2; D is unresolved. CDR1 and CDR2 (germline): MRHNA, SNTAGT. The CDR3 is made up of 14 amino acids. Trimming cost V 5 bases and J 3 bases, with 10 bases left between them.

The chain employs TRBV2 and TRBJ2-5; no clear D gene. CDR1 and CDR2 from the germline V gene are SNHLY and FYNNEI. V lost 4 bases and J lost 5, with 8 bases in between. The CDR3 runs 12 residues. DNA for the CDR3: TGTGCCAGCAGTGCCCACGGGGAGACCCAGTACTTC. This gives the protein CASSAHGETQYF.

The table lists this clonotype with a count of one. This sequence joins TRBV24-1 and TRBJ2-3; possibly TRBD1 or TRBD2 for D (5 bases each). Germline V gene data show CDR1 as KGHDR and CDR2 as SFDVKD. CDR3 length: 13 residues. V was clipped by 5 bases and J by 6 bases, with 11 bases between them. CDR3 region: CATSAAGTDTQYF. The CDR3 coding sequence is TGTGCCACCAGTGCGGCAGGGACGGATACGCAGTATTTT.

The chain joins TRBV20-1 to TRBJ2-1; 10 bases agree with TRBD2. In germline, CDR1 is DFQATT, CDR2 SNEGSKA (reference sequence). This CDR3 has 14 residues. The V gene end was trimmed by 6 bases and the J gene end by 6 bases; junction bases not matched to a gene: 8. DNA for the CDR3: TGCAGTGCCCCGGTCAGCGGGGGGGGCAATGAGCAGTTCTTC. This sequence encodes CSAPVSGGGNEQFF.

The chain links TRBV20-1 to TRBJ2-1; D remains ambiguous. Per the germline V gene, CDR1 is DFQATT and CDR2 is SNEGSKA (reference sequence). The CDR3 has 11 residues. Trimming pared 5 bases from V and 6 bases from J, leaving 8 bases between. CDR3 nucleotide sequence: TGCAGTGCTCCGATCGGCAATGAGCAGTTCTTC. It specifies CSAPIGNEQFF.

The V call is TRBV10-3, the J call TRBJ2-1, with D hard to call. Germline values: CDR1 ENHRY, CDR2 SYGVKD. The V end lost 3 bases, the J end lost 5 bases, and 8 bases lay between the germline ends. The CDR3 spans 13 residues. This chain's CDR3 is CAISEYRDNEQFF. Here the CDR3 DNA reads TGTGCCATCAGTGAATATCGGGACAATGAGCAGTTCTTC.

The chain has TRBV29-1 and TRBJ1-1; 7 nucleotides align to TRBD1. This CDR3 region has 13 residues. The ends lost 7 bases at V and 0 bases at J; junction bases unmatched: 5. Germline CDR1 is SQVTM and CDR2 is ANQGSEA. As DNA, the CDR3 is TGCAGCGCCCGACAGGGTTTGAACACTGAAGCTTTCTTT. Protein sequence: CSARQGLNTEAFF.

This clonotype was counted a few times. This chain joins TRBV15 and TRBJ1-2; D not resolved. Germline V gene sequence: CDR1 LNHNV, CDR2 YYDKDF (reference sequence). The ends were cut back, 1 base at V and 8 bases at J, with 14 bases in the middle. The CDR3 sequence is 14 residues long. The CDR3 nucleotides are TGTGCCACCAGCAGAGTCGAGGAGTCTCGCGGCTACACCTTC. Translated: CATSRVEESRGYTF.

This CDR3 reads CASSWGQPVSGNTIYF. The CDR3 coding sequence is TGTGCCAGCAGTTGGGGACAGCCAGTCTCTGGAAACACCATATATTTT. The gene calls are TRBV27 and TRBJ1-3; TRBD1 matches 7 bases. The CDR3 runs 16 residues. The V gene's germline CDR1 is MNHEY and CDR2 SMNVEV (reference sequence). Germline trimming cut 4 bases from V and 0 bases from J; bases unmatched to any gene: 6.

Many counts were recorded for this clonotype. The chain joins TRBV6-4 to TRBJ2-1, with D hard to call. V lost 4 bases and J 5 bases, leaving 9 bases between the germline ends. CDR3 length equals 13 residues. Germline CDR1 is MRHNA and CDR2 is SNTAGT. CDR3 in amino acids: CASSGTDNNEQFF. The CDR3 nucleotides are TGTGCCAGCAGTGGGACGGATAACAATGAGCAGTTCTTC.

Regarding this clonotype: The junction departs from germline at one end; a sequencing error may be responsible. This chain uses TRBV29-1 with TRBJ2-2, with TRBD2 as a possible D gene (5 bases). The germline CDR1 and CDR2 sequences are SQVTM and ANQGSEA. The CDR3 runs to 13 residues. The chain's CDR3 is CSVVSAVNGELFF. The CDR3 nucleotides are TGCAGCGTTGTTTCAGCGGTGAACGGGGAGCTGTTCTTT.

This chain joins TRBV6-1 and TRBJ2-3; 8 positions agree with TRBD2. J was trimmed by 3 bases and V by 8 bases; bases with no gene match: 4. There are 13 residues in the CDR3. From germline, CDR1 is MNHNS and CDR2 SASEGT. CDR3 in DNA: TGTGCCAGCGGTCGCGGGGGGACAGATACGCAGTATTTT. Protein: CASGRGGTDTQYF.

This clonotype was recorded once. This chain links TRBV5-1 with TRBJ2-5, with D maybe TRBD2 (6 bases). V lost 4 bases and J 9 bases, leaving 19 bases between the germline ends. Germline CDR1 and CDR2: SGHRS and YFSETQ. This CDR3 spans 14 amino acids. The DNA for the CDR3 is TGCGCCAGCAGCGGAGGGACTTCCCATACGGCCCAGTACTTC. Its protein is CASSGGTSHTAQYF.

Concerning this clonotype: Since a much larger clone is just one base distant, this may be a read error. The V call is TRBV5-8, the J call TRBJ2-2; D unclear. Deletions cut 5 bases from V and 6 bases from J, with 5 bases between. CDR3 size: 11 residues. The germline CDR1 and CDR2 sequences are SGHTS and YDEGEE. CDR3: CASSEPGELFF. The DNA of the CDR3 is TGTGCCAGCAGTGAGCCCGGGGAGCTGTTTTTT.

The chain uses TRBV11-2 and TRBJ2-7; TRBD1 aligns across 9 bases. The CDR3 is made up of 15 amino acids. After removal of 5 bases from V and 2 bases from J, the junction contained 7 bases not matched to a gene. CDR1 is SGHAT and CDR2 is FQNNGV in the germline V gene. As DNA, the CDR3 is TGTGCCAGCAGCCTTGGGACAGGGAATACCTACGAGCAGTACTTC. It yields the protein CASSLGTGNTYEQYF.

J is TRBJ2-1 and V is TRBV11-1, with 11 bases identical to TRBD2. CDR3 length equals 15 residues. The germline CDR1 and CDR2 sequences are SGHAT and FQDESV (reference sequence). Losses at the gene ends were 3 bases for V and 4 bases for J; bases not matched to a gene: 2. The CDR3 sequence is CASSLTSGEYNEQFF. As DNA, the CDR3 is TGTGCCAGCAGCTTGACTAGCGGGGAATACAATGAGCAGTTCTTC.

In its sample, this clonotype was seen a few times. The CDR3 loop is CSASQGHTEAFF. The CDR3 DNA reads as TGCAGTGCTAGCCAGGGGCACACTGAAGCTTTCTTT. The rearrangement joins TRBV20-1 to TRBJ1-1; perhaps TRBD1 as D (6 bases). The CDR3 covers 12 residues. V lost 3 bases, J lost 3 bases, and 8 bases lay in between. CDR1 and CDR2 from the germline V gene are DFQATT and SNEGSKA (reference sequence).

The rearrangement joins TRBV19 to TRBJ1-4, with a tentative D call TRBD1 (5 bases). Trimming shortened V by 5 bases and J by 6 bases, and 16 bases separated the two germline ends. CDR1 and CDR2 (germline): LNHDA, SQIVND (reference sequence). The CDR3 sequence is 15 residues long. CDR3: CASSDRRLGDEKLFF. CDR3 in DNA: TGTGCCAGTAGTGATCGCCGCTTGGGGGATGAAAAACTGTTTTTT.

This chain links TRBV14 with TRBJ2-2; D is ambiguous. This CDR3 contains 15 residues. V was shortened by 0 bases and J by 1 base, with 6 bases between the two germline ends. Germline assignment: CDR1 SGHDN and CDR2 FVKESK. The CDR3 is CASSQELGNTGELFF. CDR3 DNA: TGTGCCAGCAGCCAAGAGCTGGGGAACACCGGGGAGCTGTTTTTT.

The chain employs TRBV15 and TRBJ1-4, with 11 nucleotides matching TRBD1. The germline V gene encodes CDR1 LNHNV and CDR2 YYDKDF (reference sequence). The CDR3 spans 17 residues. The ends lost 0 bases at V and 8 bases at J; junction bases unmatched: 8. The CDR3 bases are TGTGCCACCAGCAGAGATGGTAGGGGACAGGGGGACGAAAAACTGTTTTTT. Its protein product is CATSRDGRGQGDEKLFF. Drawing the rest from reference TRBV15 and TRBJ1-4, the complete variable domain is DAMVIQNPRYQVTQFGKPVTLSCSQTLNHNVMYWYQQKSSQAPKLLFHYYDKDFNNEADTPDNFQSRRPNTSFCFLDIRSPGLGDTAMYLCATSRDGRGQGDEKLFFGSGTQLSVL.

This clonotype was detected only a few times. The J gene is TRBJ2-1, the V gene TRBV2; D possibly uses TRBD1 or TRBD2 (7 bases each). Germline CDR1 reads SNHLY; CDR2 reads FYNNEI. The CDR3 has 14 residues. V was clipped by 5 bases and J by 7 bases, with 15 bases between them. DNA of the CDR3: TGTGCCAGCAGTTCAGGGGGGGGGCAAAATGAGCAGTTCTTC. Translated: CASSSGGGQNEQFF.